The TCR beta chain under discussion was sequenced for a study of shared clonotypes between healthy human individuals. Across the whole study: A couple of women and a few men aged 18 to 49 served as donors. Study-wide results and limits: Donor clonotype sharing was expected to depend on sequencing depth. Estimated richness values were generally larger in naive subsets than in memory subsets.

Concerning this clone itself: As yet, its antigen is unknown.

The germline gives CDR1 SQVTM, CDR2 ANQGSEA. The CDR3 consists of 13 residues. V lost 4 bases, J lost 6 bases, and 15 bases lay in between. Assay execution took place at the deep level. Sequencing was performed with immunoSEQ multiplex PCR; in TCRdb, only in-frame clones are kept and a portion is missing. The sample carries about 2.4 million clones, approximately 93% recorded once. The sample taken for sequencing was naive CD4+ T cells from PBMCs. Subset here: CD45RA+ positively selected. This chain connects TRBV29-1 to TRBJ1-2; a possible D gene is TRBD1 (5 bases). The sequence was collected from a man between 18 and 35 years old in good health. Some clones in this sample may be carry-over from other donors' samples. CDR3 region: CSVARGSGDGYTF. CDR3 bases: TGCAGCGTTGCAAGGGGCTCAGGAGATGGCTACACCTTC.